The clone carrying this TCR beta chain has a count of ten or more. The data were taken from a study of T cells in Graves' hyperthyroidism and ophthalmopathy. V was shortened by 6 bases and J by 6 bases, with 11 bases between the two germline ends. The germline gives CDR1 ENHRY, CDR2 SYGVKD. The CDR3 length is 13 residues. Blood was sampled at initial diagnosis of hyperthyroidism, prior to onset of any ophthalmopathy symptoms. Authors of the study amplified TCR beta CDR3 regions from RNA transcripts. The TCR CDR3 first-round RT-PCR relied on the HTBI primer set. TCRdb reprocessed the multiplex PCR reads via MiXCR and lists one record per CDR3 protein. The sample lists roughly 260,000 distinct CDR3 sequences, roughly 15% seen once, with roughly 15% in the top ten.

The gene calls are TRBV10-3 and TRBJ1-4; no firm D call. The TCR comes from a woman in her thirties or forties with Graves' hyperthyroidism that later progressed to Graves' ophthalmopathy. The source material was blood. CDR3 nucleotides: TGTGCCATCAGAGGGCATCTTGATGAAAAACTGTTTTTT. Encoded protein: CAIRGHLDEKLFF.